A selection of T cell receptor beta chains follows, all from one sample in a study of blood T cells in healthy people across ages. MiXCR, applied by TCRdb to the 5' RACE reads, yields one record per CDR3 protein. The sample has fewer than 2 million distinct CDR3 sequences, approximately 40% seen once. Sequenced: blood. Receptors originate from a human donor in good health. Both conserved end residues are part of each CDR3. D genes are given only for firm matches. Expanded clones are given a class, and other clones once, few, many or no size at all.

CDR3: CASSQEWGQPNYGYTF; DNA: TGCGCCAGCAGCCAAGAATGGGGACAACCTAACTATGGCTACACCTTC; V: TRBV4-1; size: .; J: TRBJ1-2; D: .
CDR3: CASSPSTRWRAGDTQYF; DNA: TGCGCCAGCAGCCCTTCCACCCGATGGCGGGCGGGAGATACGCAGTATTTT; V: TRBV4-3; size: .; J: TRBJ2-3; D: .
CDR3: CASSLDVAGFTDTQYF; DNA: TGCGCCAGCAGCCTAGACGTAGCGGGATTCACAGATACGCAGTATTTT; V: TRBV5-1; size: .; J: TRBJ2-3; D: TRBD2
CDR3: CASSAGRRGTQYF; DNA: TGTGCCAGCAGCGCTGGTCGGAGGGGTACGCAGTATTTT; V: TRBV7-3; size: few; J: TRBJ2-3; D: .
CDR3: CAWMTGGDSPLHF; DNA: TGTGCCTGGATGACGGGGGGAGATTCACCCCTCCACTTT; V: TRBV30; size: .; J: TRBJ1-6; D: .
CDR3: CASSSPGDNEQFF; DNA: TGCGCCAGCAGCTCGCCAGGGGACAATGAGCAGTTCTTC; V: TRBV5-1; size: few; J: TRBJ2-1; D: .
CDR3: CASSRGIGNEQFF; DNA: TGTGCCAGCAGTCGGGGAATCGGGAATGAGCAGTTCTTC; V: TRBV5-6; size: .; J: TRBJ2-1; D: .
CDR3: CASSPDRPGQLNLYGYTF; DNA: TGTGCCAGCAGCCCGGACAGGCCGGGACAGCTAAACCTCTATGGCTACACCTTC; V: TRBV7-9; size: .; J: TRBJ1-2; D: TRBD1
CDR3: CASSPVTGRSYEQYF; DNA: TGTGCCAGCAGCCCGGTGACAGGGAGATCCTACGAGCAGTACTTC; V: TRBV12-3/TRBV12-4; size: .; J: TRBJ2-7; D: TRBD1
CDR3: CSVRFEDPWRCYEQYF; DNA: TGCAGCGTTCGATTTGAGGATCCATGGAGGTGCTACGAGCAGTACTTC; V: TRBV29-1; size: few; J: TRBJ2-7; D: .
CDR3: CASGRRTGRQETQYF; DNA: TGCGCCAGCGGCCGACGGACAGGACGCCAAGAGACCCAGTACTTC; V: TRBV5-1; size: .; J: TRBJ2-5; D: TRBD1
CDR3: CASSSDLQGNEQFF; DNA: TGTGCCAGCTCATCGGACCTACAGGGCAATGAGCAGTTCTTC; V: TRBV18; size: few; J: TRBJ2-1; D: .
CDR3: CASSFGGGPSYNEQFF; DNA: TGTGCCAGCAGCTTTGGGGGGGGACCCTCCTACAATGAGCAGTTCTTC; V: TRBV7-2; size: .; J: TRBJ2-1; D: TRBD2
CDR3: CSVDRGDYGYTF; DNA: TGCAGCGTAGACAGGGGCGACTATGGCTACACCTTC; V: TRBV29-1; size: many; J: TRBJ1-2; D: TRBD1
CDR3: CASSYGVPTGFNVLTF; DNA: TGTGCCAGCAGTTACGGTGTGCCGACTGGTTTTAACGTCCTGACTTTC; V: TRBV6-5; size: few; J: TRBJ2-6; D: .
CDR3: CASSPEGRGTEQFF; DNA: TGTGCCAGCAGCCCAGAAGGCAGGGGGACTGAGCAGTTCTTC; V: TRBV9; size: few; J: TRBJ2-1; D: TRBD1
CDR3: CAISESKGVEQYF; DNA: TGTGCCATCAGTGAGTCGAAAGGAGTCGAGCAGTACTTC; V: TRBV10-3; size: few; J: TRBJ2-7; D: .
CDR3: CASNLGSDSGLHEAFF; DNA: TGTGCCAGCAATCTAGGGTCGGACAGCGGTCTTCACGAAGCTTTCTTT; V: TRBV12-3/TRBV12-4; size: .; J: TRBJ1-1; D: .
CDR3: CASDTSPLYGYTF; DNA: TGTGCCAGCGATACAAGTCCCCTCTATGGCTACACCTTC; V: TRBV27; size: few; J: TRBJ1-2; D: .
CDR3: CASSPAGQTTEAFF; DNA: TGTGCCAGCAGCCCCGCGGGACAGACCACTGAAGCTTTCTTT; V: TRBV12-3/TRBV12-4; size: few; J: TRBJ1-1; D: TRBD1
CDR3: CASSPQQGSTEAFF; DNA: TGTGCCAGCAGCCCTCAACAGGGCTCCACTGAAGCTTTCTTT; V: TRBV7-2; size: .; J: TRBJ1-1; D: .
CDR3: CASSLRGRGSYEQYF; DNA: TGTGCCAGCAGCTTGAGGGGCAGGGGCTCCTACGAGCAGTACTTC; V: TRBV13; size: .; J: TRBJ2-7; D: .
CDR3: CASSPRGLAFQETQYF; DNA: TGTGCCAGCAGCCCACGCGGACTAGCGTTCCAAGAGACCCAGTACTTC; V: TRBV3-1; size: .; J: TRBJ2-5; D: TRBD2
CDR3: CASSGQGGDAGELFF; DNA: TGTGCCAGCAGTGGGCAGGGCGGTGACGCCGGGGAGCTGTTTTTT; V: TRBV6-1; size: .; J: TRBJ2-2; D: .
CDR3: CASSVSGNYGYTF; DNA: TGTGCCAGCAGCGTTTCGGGTAACTATGGCTACACCTTC; V: TRBV9; size: many; J: TRBJ1-2; D: .
CDR3: CAISEPDLNQPQHF; DNA: TGTGCCATCAGTGAGCCCGATCTTAATCAGCCCCAGCATTTT; V: TRBV10-3; size: few; J: TRBJ1-5; D: .